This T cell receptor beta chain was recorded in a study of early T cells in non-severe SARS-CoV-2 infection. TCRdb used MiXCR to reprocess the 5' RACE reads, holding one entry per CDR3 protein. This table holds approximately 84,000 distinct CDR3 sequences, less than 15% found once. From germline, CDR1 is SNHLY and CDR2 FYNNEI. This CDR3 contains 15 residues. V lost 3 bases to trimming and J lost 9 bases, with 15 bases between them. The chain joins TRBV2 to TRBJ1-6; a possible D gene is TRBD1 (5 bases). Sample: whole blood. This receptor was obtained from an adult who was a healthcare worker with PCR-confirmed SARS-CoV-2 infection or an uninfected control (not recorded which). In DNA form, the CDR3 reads TGTGCCAGCAGTGATGAGGCACTAAGGGGTTCACCCCTCCACTTT. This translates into CASSDEALRGSPLHF.